Below, 19 T cell receptor beta chains from the same sample are listed, as sequenced in a study of shared clonotypes between healthy human individuals. Profiled with immunoSEQ multiplex PCR; TCRdb holds only in-frame clones, not every one. This repertoire shows under 2,500,000 clones, roughly 95% found once; its top ten account for roughly 0.13%. Sequences were obtained from naive CD4+ T cells sorted from blood. Subset reported: CD45RA+ positively selected. The receptor set was obtained from a man between 18 and 29 years old in good health.

The CDR3 DNA follows: TGCGCCAGCAGCTTGGACGGGACAGGGTTACTTGAGTACTTC. This gives the protein CASSLDGTGLLEYF. The chain carries TRBV5-1 and TRBJ2-7; 9 nucleotides line up with TRBD1. Germline CDR1 and CDR2: SGHRS and YFSETQ. CDR3 length equals 14 residues. Trimming at V came to 0 bases and at J to 11 bases, leaving 9 bases not matched to a gene.

This clone was detected a few times. The V and J genes are TRBV19 and TRBJ1-2, with a tentative D call TRBD1 (6 bases). The germline CDR1 and CDR2 sequences are LNHDA and SQIVND (reference sequence). The V end was cut by 7 bases, the J end by 6 bases, with 15 bases between. The CDR3 sequence is 13 residues long. In DNA, the CDR3 is TGTGCCAGTAACGGTCAGGGGAGGAATGGCTACACCTTC. It encodes CASNGQGRNGYTF.

The chain links TRBV10-3 to TRBJ2-7, with 8 bases aligning to TRBD1. Germline V gene lookup returns CDR1 ENHRY and CDR2 SYGVKD. The CDR3 runs to 13 residues. The ends lost 8 bases at V and 5 bases at J; junction bases unmatched: 8. CDR3 nucleotides: TGTGCCATCTCGCGGACAGGGACGGACGAGCAGTACTTC. It translates to CAISRTGTDEQYF.

The chain couples TRBV10-3 to TRBJ1-5, with 7 bases lining up with TRBD1. After removal of 2 bases from V and 7 bases from J, the junction contained 5 bases not matched to a gene. The germline V gene encodes CDR1 ENHRY and CDR2 SYGVKD. CDR3 size: 14 residues. The CDR3 nucleotides are TGTGCCATCAGTGAGCGACAGGGTCGGCAGCCCCAGCATTTT. Protein: CAISERQGRQPQHF.

V gene TRBV6-5 combines with J gene TRBJ2-3; TRBD2 matches 10 bases. Trimming at V came to 6 bases and at J to 4 bases, leaving 4 bases not matched to a gene. Germline V lookup: CDR1 MNHEY, CDR2 SVGAGI. The CDR3 totals 14 residues. CDR3 residues: CASRASGGPDTQYF. CDR3 nucleotides: TGTGCCAGCAGAGCTAGCGGGGGCCCAGATACGCAGTATTTT.

The chain recombines TRBV2 with TRBJ2-4; 8 bases map to TRBD2. Trimming cost V 6 bases and J 2 bases; bases outside gene matches: 9. CDR1 and CDR2 (germline): SNHLY, FYNNEI. The CDR3 runs to 16 residues. CDR3 DNA: TGTGCCAGCAGGCCTCTAAGCGGGAGCTCCAAAAACATTCAGTACTTC. Protein product: CASRPLSGSSKNIQYF.

The V call is TRBV4-1, the J call TRBJ2-7; D is ambiguous. There are 13 residues in the CDR3. V shed 0 bases and J shed 4 bases, with 7 bases lying between them. CDR1 and CDR2 from the germline V gene are MGHRA and YSYEKL. The CDR3: CASSQEKGYEQYF. In nucleotides, the CDR3 is TGCGCCAGCAGCCAAGAAAAGGGTTACGAGCAGTACTTC.

The V and J genes are TRBV6-4 and TRBJ2-4; D is perhaps TRBD1 (7 bases). Trimming pared 5 bases from V and 9 bases from J, leaving 17 bases between. The CDR3 loop spans 14 amino acids. The germline V gene encodes CDR1 MRHNA and CDR2 SNTAGT. In DNA form, the CDR3 reads TGTGCCAGCAGTCCAGGTCCAGGGGGAGGCATTCAGTACTTC. It codes for CASSPGPGGGIQYF.

The chain has TRBV21-1 and TRBJ1-5. TRBV21-1 is an annotated pseudogene. This CDR3 is 14 amino acids long. CDR3 nucleotides: TGTGCCAGCAGCGCTTACTTTAGCAATCAGCCCCAGCATTTT. This sequence encodes CASSAYFSNQPQHF.

The sample holds one count of this clone. This rearrangement joins TRBV5-1 to TRBJ1-2; TRBD1 matches 7 bases. The J segment lost 8 bases and the V segment lost 3 bases, leaving 7 bases of the junction unmatched. CDR3 length: 13 residues. Germline lookup yields CDR1 SGHRS and CDR2 YFSETQ. CDR3: CASSSRQGEGYTF. The CDR3 DNA reads as TGCGCCAGCAGCTCTCGACAGGGTGAGGGCTACACCTTC.

This chain links TRBV6-5 with TRBJ2-5; the match to TRBD1 covers 7 bases. There are 15 residues in the CDR3. CDR1 and CDR2 from the germline V gene are MNHEY and SVGAGI. Losses at the gene ends were 6 bases for V and 2 bases for J; bases not matched to a gene: 9. Here the CDR3 reads CASRRGQASQETQYF. In DNA, the CDR3 is TGTGCCAGCAGGAGAGGACAGGCGTCGCAAGAGACCCAGTACTTC.

This chain joins TRBV5-1 and TRBJ1-2; 7 bases line up with TRBD1. The CDR3 is 15 amino acids. CDR1 SGHRS and CDR2 YFSETQ come from the germline V gene. J lost 2 bases, V lost 2 bases, and 6 bases had no gene match. The CDR3 DNA is TGCGCCAGCAGCTTTGTCGGGACAGAGAACTATGGCTACACCTTC. It codes for CASSFVGTENYGYTF.

This clone was detected only once. Here the CDR3 reads CASSVLGQGRETQYF. In DNA form, the CDR3 reads TGTGCCAGCAGCGTACTAGGACAGGGCAGAGAGACCCAGTACTTC. The rearrangement joins TRBV9 to TRBJ2-5; 8 nucleotides align to TRBD1. Germline V CDR1 and CDR2: SGDLS, YYNGEE. The ends lost 1 base at V and 4 bases at J; junction bases unmatched: 6. The length of the CDR3 is 15 residues. The full variable domain, its missing parts supplied by reference TRBV9 and TRBJ2-5, is DSGVTQTPKHLITATGQRVTLRCSPRSGDLSVYWYQQSLDQGLQFLIQYYNGEERAKGNILERFSAQQFPDLHSELNLSSLELGDSALYFCASSVLGQGRETQYFGPGTRLLVL.

J is TRBJ1-3 and V is TRBV7-2; 8 bases align to TRBD1. J gave up 4 bases and V 2 bases, and 4 bases lay outside the gene matches. The CDR3 sequence is 15 residues long. Germline V gene data show CDR1 as SGHTA and CDR2 as FQGNSA. The CDR3 here is CASSLTTGVGNTIYF. CDR3 DNA: TGTGCCAGCAGCTTAACGACAGGGGTGGGAAACACCATATATTTT.

The sample holds one count of this clone. Other nucleotide sequences from this sample produce the same CDR3. The chain has TRBV7-3 and TRBJ2-1, with TRBD2 matching over 12 bases. This CDR3 is built from 15 residues. Trimming took 5 bases from V and 3 from J; bases not matched to a gene: 2. Germline CDR1 reads SGHTA; CDR2 reads FQGTGA. This chain's CDR3 is CASSPTSGGYNEQFF. CDR3 DNA sequence: TGTGCCAGCAGCCCGACTAGCGGGGGCTACAATGAGCAGTTCTTC.

The rearrangement joins TRBV19 to TRBJ1-2; D is possibly TRBD1 (6 bases). There are 13 residues in the CDR3. Germline assignment: CDR1 LNHDA and CDR2 SQIVND (reference sequence). V lost 7 bases and J 8 bases, leaving 17 bases between the germline ends. The CDR3 bases are TGTGCCAGTACCTATACAGGGTTCGAGGGCTACACCTTC. This translates into CASTYTGFEGYTF.

The V call is TRBV19, the J call TRBJ2-7, with unresolved D. There are 14 residues in the CDR3. Germline values: CDR1 LNHDA, CDR2 SQIVND (reference sequence). V lost 6 bases and J 0 bases, leaving 12 bases between the germline ends. Here the CDR3 reads CASSARPSSYEQYF. The CDR3 nucleotides are TGTGCCAGTAGCGCTCGACCCAGCTCCTACGAGCAGTACTTC.

In regard to this clone: The same CDR3 can be traced to other DNA sequences in this sample. V gene TRBV7-2 combines with J gene TRBJ2-7; D perhaps matches TRBD2 (6 bases). The CDR3 is 12 amino acids. V dropped 5 bases and J dropped 1 base, with 6 bases sitting between them. Looked up from germline, CDR1 is SGHTA and CDR2 is FQGNSA. The CDR3 sequence is CASSRGSYEQYF. The CDR3 coding sequence is TGTGCCAGCAGCCGGGGGTCCTACGAGCAGTACTTC.

The genes are TRBV5-1 and TRBJ2-1; 15 bases line up with TRBD2. V lost 4 bases to trimming and J lost 6 bases; unmatched junction nucleotides: 14. The CDR3 runs 19 residues. Germline-derived CDR1 and CDR2 are SGHRS and YFSETQ. The CDR3 coding sequence is TGCGCCAGCAGCCCCGGACTAGCGGGAGGGCCGGGGGTGGGCAATGAGCAGTTCTTC. Protein: CASSPGLAGGPGVGNEQFF.